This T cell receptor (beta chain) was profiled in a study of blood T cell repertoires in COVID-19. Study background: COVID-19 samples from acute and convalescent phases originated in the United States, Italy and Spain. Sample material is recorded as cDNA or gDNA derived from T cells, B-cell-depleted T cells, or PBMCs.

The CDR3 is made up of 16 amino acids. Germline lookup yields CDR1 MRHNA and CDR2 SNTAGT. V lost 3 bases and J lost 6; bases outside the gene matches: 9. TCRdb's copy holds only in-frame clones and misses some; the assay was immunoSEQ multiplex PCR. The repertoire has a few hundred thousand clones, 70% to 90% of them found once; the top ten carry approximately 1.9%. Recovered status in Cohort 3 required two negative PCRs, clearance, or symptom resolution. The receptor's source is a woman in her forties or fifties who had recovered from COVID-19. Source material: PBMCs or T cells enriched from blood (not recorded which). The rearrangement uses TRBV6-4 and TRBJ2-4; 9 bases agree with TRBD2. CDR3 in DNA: TGTGCCAGCAGTGAAGTAGCGGGAGCCGGCGGAAACATTCAGTACTTC. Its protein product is CASSEVAGAGGNIQYF.